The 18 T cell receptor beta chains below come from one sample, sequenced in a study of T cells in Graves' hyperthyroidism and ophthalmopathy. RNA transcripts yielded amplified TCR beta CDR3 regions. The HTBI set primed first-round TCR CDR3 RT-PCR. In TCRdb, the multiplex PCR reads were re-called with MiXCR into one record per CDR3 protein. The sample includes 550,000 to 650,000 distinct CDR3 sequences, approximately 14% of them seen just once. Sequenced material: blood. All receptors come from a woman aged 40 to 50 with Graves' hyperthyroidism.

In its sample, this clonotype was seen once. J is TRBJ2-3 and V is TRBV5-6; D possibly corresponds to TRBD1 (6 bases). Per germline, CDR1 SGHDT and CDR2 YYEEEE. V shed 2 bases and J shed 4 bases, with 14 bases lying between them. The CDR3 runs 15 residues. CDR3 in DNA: TGTGCCAGCAGCTTTGGTCTCAAGGGGGCAGATACGCAGTATTTT. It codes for CASSFGLKGADTQYF. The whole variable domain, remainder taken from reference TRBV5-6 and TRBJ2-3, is DAGVTQSPTHLIKTRGQQVTLRCSPKSGHDTVSWYQQALGQGPQFIFQYYEEEERQRGNFPDRFSGHQFPNYSSELNVNALLLGDSALYLCASSFGLKGADTQYFGPGTRLTVL.

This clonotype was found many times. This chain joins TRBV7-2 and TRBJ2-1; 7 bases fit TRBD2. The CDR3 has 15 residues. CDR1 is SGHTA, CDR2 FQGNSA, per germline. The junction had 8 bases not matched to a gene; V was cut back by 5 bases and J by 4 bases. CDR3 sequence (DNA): TGTGCCAGCAGCCCCGCGGGCGGGAGTTACAATGAGCAGTTCTTC. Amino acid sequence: CASSPAGGSYNEQFF.

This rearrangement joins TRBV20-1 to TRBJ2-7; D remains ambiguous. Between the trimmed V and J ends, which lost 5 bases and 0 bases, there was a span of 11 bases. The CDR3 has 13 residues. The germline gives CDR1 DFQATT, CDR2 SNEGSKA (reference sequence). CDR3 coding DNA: TGCAGTGCTTCCCCATCCAGCTCCTACGAGCAGTACTTC. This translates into CSASPSSSYEQYF.

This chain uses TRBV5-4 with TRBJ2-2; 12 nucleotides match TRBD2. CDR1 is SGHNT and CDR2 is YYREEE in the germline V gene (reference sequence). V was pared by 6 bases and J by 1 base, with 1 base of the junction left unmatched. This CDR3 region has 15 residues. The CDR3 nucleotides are TGTGCCAGCAAACTAGCGGGAGGGAACACCGGGGAGCTGTTTTTT. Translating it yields CASKLAGGNTGELFF.

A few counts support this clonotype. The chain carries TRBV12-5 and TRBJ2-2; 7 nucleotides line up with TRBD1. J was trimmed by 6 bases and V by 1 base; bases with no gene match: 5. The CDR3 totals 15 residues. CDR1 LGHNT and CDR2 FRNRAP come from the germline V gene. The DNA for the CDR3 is TGTGCTAGTGGTTTGGGGACAGGTCCGCCCGGGGAGCTGTTTTTT. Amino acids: CASGLGTGPPGELFF.

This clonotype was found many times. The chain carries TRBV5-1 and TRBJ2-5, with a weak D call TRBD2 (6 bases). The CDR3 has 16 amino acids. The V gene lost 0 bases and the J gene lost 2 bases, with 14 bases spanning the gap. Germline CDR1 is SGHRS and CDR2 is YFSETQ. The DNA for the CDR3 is TGCGCCAGCAGCTTGGCCCTGGGGCGGGAACAAGAGACCCAGTACTTC. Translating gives CASSLALGREQETQYF.

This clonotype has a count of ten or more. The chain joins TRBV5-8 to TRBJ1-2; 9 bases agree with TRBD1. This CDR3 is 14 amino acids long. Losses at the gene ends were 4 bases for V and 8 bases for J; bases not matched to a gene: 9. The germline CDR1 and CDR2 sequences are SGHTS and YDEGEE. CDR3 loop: CASSPGDRAEGYTF. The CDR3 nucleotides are TGTGCCAGCAGCCCGGGGGACAGGGCGGAAGGCTACACCTTC.

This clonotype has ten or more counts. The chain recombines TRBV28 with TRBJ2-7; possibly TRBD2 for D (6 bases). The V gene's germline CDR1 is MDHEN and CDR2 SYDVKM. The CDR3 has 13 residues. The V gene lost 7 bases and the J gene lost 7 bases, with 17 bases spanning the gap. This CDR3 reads CASIGTPTWEQYF. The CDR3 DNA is TGTGCCAGCATCGGGACTCCTACGTGGGAGCAGTACTTC. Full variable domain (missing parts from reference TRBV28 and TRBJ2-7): DVKVTQSSRYLVKRTGEKVFLECVQDMDHENMFWYRQDPGLGLRLIYFSYDVKMKEKGDIPEGYSVSREKKERFSLILESASTNQTSMYLCASIGTPTWEQYFGPGTRLTVT.

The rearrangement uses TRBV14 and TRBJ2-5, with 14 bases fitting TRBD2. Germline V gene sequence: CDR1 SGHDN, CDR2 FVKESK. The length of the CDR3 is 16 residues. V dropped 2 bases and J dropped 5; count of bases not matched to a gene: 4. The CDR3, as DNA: TGTGCCAGCAGCCAATCTTGGACTAGCGGGAGGGAGACCCAGTACTTC. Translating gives CASSQSWTSGRETQYF.

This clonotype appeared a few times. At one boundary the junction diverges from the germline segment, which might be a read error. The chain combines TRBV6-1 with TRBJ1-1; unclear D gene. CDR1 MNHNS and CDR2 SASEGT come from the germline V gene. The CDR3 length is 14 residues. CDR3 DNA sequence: TGTGCCAGCAGCGAAGGGAATCTGAACACTGAAGCTTTCTTT. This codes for CASSEGNLNTEAFF.

The CDR3 here is CASSFIFSKLAGIKNTGELFF. As DNA, the CDR3 is TGTGCCAGCAGTTTCATTTTCTCGAAACTAGCGGGAATCAAGAACACCGGGGAGCTGTTTTTT. J is TRBJ2-2 and V is TRBV28; 10 bases line up with TRBD2. Trimming at V came to 3 bases and at J to 1 base, leaving 17 bases not matched to a gene. In germline, CDR1 is MDHEN, CDR2 SYDVKM. This CDR3 contains 21 residues.

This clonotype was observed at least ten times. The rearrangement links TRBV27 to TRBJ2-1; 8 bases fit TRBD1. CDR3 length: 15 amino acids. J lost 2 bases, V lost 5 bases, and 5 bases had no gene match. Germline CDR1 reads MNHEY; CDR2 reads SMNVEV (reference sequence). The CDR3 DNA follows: TGTGCCAGCAGTGCCGACAGGGGTCCCTACAATGAGCAGTTCTTC. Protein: CASSADRGPYNEQFF.

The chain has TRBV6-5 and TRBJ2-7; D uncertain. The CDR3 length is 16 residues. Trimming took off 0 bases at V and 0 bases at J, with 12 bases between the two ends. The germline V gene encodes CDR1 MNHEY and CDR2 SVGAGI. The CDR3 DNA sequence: TGTGCCAGCAGTTACTCGAGGACGGCACCCTCCTACGAGCAGTACTTC. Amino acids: CASSYSRTAPSYEQYF.

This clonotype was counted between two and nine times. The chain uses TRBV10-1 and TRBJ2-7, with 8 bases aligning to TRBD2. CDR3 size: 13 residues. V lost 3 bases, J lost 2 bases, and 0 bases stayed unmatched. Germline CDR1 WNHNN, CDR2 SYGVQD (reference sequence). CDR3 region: CASSEAGAYEQYF. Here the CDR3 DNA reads TGCGCCAGCAGTGAAGCGGGAGCCTACGAGCAGTACTTC.

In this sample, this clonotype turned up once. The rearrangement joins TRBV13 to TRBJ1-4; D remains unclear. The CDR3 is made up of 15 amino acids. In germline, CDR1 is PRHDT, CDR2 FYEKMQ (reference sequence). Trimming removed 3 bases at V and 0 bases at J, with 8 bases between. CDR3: CASSFYGSTNEKLFF. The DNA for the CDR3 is TGTGCCAGCAGCTTTTATGGGTCAACTAATGAAAAACTGTTTTTT.

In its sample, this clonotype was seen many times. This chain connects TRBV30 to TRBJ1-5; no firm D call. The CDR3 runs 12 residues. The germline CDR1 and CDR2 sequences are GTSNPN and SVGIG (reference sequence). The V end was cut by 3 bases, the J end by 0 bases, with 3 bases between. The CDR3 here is CAWRSSNQPQHF. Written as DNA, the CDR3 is TGTGCCTGGAGGTCTAGCAATCAGCCCCAGCATTTT. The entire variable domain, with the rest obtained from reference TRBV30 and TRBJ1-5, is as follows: SQTIHQWPATLVQPVGSPLSLECTVEGTSNPNLYWYRQAAGRGLQLLFYSVGIGQISSEVPQNLSASRPQDRQFILSSKKLLLSDSGFYLCAWRSSNQPQHFGDGTRLSIL.

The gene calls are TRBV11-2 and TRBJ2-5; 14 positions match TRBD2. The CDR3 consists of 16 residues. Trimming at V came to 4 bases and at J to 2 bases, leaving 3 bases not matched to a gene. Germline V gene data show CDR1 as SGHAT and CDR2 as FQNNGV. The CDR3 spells CASSSGTSGSQETQYF. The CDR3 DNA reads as TGTGCCAGCAGCTCCGGGACTAGCGGGAGTCAAGAGACCCAGTACTTC.

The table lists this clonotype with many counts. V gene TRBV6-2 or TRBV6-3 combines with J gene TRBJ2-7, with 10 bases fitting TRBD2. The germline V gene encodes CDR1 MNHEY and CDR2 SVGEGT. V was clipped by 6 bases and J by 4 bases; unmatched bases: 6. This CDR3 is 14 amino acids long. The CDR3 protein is CASRLAGVLYEQYF. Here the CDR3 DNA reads TGTGCCAGCAGGCTAGCGGGAGTCCTTTACGAGCAGTACTTC.